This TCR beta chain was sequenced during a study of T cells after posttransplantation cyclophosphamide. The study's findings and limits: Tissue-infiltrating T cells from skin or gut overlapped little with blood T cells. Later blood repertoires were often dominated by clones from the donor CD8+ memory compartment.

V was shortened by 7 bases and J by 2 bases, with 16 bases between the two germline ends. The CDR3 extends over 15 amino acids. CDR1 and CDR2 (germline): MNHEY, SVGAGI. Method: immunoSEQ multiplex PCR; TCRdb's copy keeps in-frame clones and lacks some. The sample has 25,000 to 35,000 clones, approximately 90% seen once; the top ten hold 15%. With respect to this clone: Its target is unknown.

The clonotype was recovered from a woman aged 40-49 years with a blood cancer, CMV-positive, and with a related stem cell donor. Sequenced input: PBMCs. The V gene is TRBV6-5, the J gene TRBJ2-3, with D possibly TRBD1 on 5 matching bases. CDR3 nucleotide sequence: TGTGCCAGCATCCCTCAACCAGGGTTCACAGATACGCAGTATTTT. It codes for CASIPQPGFTDTQYF.